This TCR beta chain was sequenced in a study of early T cells in non-severe SARS-CoV-2 infection. CDR1 DFQATT and CDR2 SNEGSKA come from the germline V gene (reference sequence). V was clipped by 6 bases and J by 2 bases, with 10 bases between them. The length of the CDR3 is 12 residues. TCRdb itself ran the 5' RACE reads through MiXCR, one entry per CDR3 protein. The sample includes about 34,000 distinct CDR3 sequences, less than 8% of them seen just once. At least ten counts were recorded for this clonotype. The rearrangement uses TRBV20-1 and TRBJ1-2; D uncertain. This clonotype was sampled from an adult who was a healthcare worker with PCR-confirmed SARS-CoV-2 infection or an uninfected control (not recorded which). Sequences were obtained from whole blood. The CDR3 spells CSASSGNYGYTF. CDR3 bases: TGCAGTGCATCTTCCGGGAACTATGGCTACACCTTC.